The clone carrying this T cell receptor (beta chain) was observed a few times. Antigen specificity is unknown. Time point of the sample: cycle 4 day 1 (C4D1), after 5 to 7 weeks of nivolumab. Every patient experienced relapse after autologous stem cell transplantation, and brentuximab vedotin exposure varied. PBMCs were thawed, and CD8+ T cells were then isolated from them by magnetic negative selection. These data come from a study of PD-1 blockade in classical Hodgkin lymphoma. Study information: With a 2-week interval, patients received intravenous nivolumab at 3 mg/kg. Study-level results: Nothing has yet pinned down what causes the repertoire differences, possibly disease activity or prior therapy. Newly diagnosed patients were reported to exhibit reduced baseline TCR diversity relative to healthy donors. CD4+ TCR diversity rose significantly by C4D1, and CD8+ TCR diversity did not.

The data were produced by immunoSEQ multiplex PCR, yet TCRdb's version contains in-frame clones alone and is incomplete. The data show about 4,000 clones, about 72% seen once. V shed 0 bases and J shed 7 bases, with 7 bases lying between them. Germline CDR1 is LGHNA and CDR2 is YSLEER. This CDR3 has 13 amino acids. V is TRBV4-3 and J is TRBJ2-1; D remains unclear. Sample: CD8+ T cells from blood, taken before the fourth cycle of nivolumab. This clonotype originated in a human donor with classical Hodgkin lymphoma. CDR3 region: CASSQEGWNEQFF. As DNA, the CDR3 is TGCGCCAGCAGCCAAGAAGGCTGGAATGAGCAGTTCTTC.